One T cell receptor (beta chain) is described in this entry. Its specific antigen is unknown. Base qualities are not at hand, and no much larger clone is one base apart. The collaborating institutions used their own protocols to collect whole blood in K2EDTA tubes. For TCRbeta analysis, collaborators shipped samples in one of three forms: frozen whole blood, isolated PBMCs, or DNA extracted from either of those sample types. The immunoSEQ Assay, a bias-controlled multiplex PCR, was used to amplify TCRbeta CDR3 regions from genomic DNA. The authors' analysis ran thus. The number of nucleated cells in each sample was estimated from the amplification of reference gene primers within the assay. To quantify the absolute abundance of each unique TCRbeta CDR3 rearrangement, sequence reads were collapsed and filtered. For each sample, productive Simpson clonality was calculated as the square root of Simpson's diversity index across productive rearrangements. TCRdb re-hosts the immuneACCESS table, in-frame sequences only. Its copies lack some clones; in the studies checked, an unresolved V gene accounts for under half of them, and the cause for the rest is not known. D and trimming come from the DNA, and the V and J calls and clone size come from that table. In this sample the table shows about 80,000 clones, approximately 82% of which occur a single time. The top ten constitute over 35% of the sample.

The CDR3 spans 16 residues, from the cysteine through the phenylalanine. The kept DNA is CDR3 alone, 48 bases in frame from the first base. Trimming leaves V shorter by 6 bases and J shorter by 0 bases, with the junction holding 10 bases beyond the gene matches. The germline V gene supplies CDR1 MNHEY and CDR2 SVGEGT. This specimen belongs to a study of blood T cell repertoires in COVID-19 (dated by TCRdb to 2018 to 2020). Broadly, across the study: The collaborator samples originated in the United States, Italy and Spain and spanned the acute and convalescent phases of COVID-19. The samples were drawn from the first 160 participants of the ongoing ImmuneRACE study and from 950 to 1,500 subjects provided by 6 global collaborators. The repertoires were released in a freely available public database intended as a resource for research on the immune response to SARS-CoV-2. HLA class I and class II types, where available, came from metadata supplied by the sample provider rather than from assay-based typing. Subjects who had been exposed to COVID-19, were actively infected with it, or had recovered from it provided the deeply sampled blood TCRbeta repertoires that made up the dataset. Nearly every sample came with metadata listing a de-identified subject ID, COVID-19 status, age in years and sex. The prospective study material was composed of cDNA or gDNA derived from T cells, B-cell-depleted T cells, or PBMCs.

On the study overall, not on this receptor specifically: How much clinical and demographic metadata was included differed by source and by participant, and the metadata was provided uncurated.

This clonotype was sampled from an elderly man with active or convalescent COVID-19. Specimen: peripheral blood. The V and J segments used are TRBV6-2 or TRBV6-3 and TRBJ2-7, with 8 junctional bases fitting TRBD2. The CDR3 protein: CASSLPRGGISYEQYF. The DNA sequence reads TGTGCCAGCAGCCTTCCACGCGGGGGGATCTCCTACGAGCAGTACTTC.